Sequencing of this TCR beta chain was carried out in a study of beta chain features in type 1 diabetes. About the study: Over all samples combined, some 99,000,000 sorted cells were examined.

Per the germline V gene, CDR1 is MNHNY and CDR2 is SVGAGI (reference sequence). V trimming: 4 bases; J trimming: 6 bases; junction bases outside the gene matches: 9. There are 15 residues in the CDR3. The table lists this clone with a few counts. Reverse transcription of all isolated RNA meant that expressed TCRB transcripts were sequenced. An average of approximately 3.4 million reads was obtained for naive, central memory and regulatory T cell samples. Using immunoSEQ multiplex PCR, the repertoire was profiled, and TCRdb retains in-frame clones only, with some absent. The sample has fewer than 650,000 clones; roughly 15% are singletons.

Material: naive CD4+ T cells from blood. The chain carries TRBV6-6 and TRBJ2-1; 7 bases align to TRBD1. This clonotype originated in a man younger than 30 in good health. CDR3 loop: CASSFRQGRFNEQFF. For the CDR3, the DNA is TGTGCCAGCAGTTTCCGACAGGGAAGGTTCAATGAGCAGTTCTTC.